This entry lists 28 T cell receptor beta chains sequenced from one sample in a study of T cells in Graves' hyperthyroidism and ophthalmopathy (dated by TCRdb to between 2018 and 2021). Library prep was done by multiplex PCR. The listed sequencing device is Illumina HiSeq 2000. The TCR beta CDR3 regions were amplified from the RNA transcripts. The first round of RT-PCR for the TCR CDR3 was performed with the HTBI primer set and the Qiagen OneStep RT-PCR kit. TCRdb handled the public reads itself, with Q25 trimming in fastp and clone calling in MiXCR, and kept productive beta chains. Entries are consolidated by CDR3 protein sequence, retaining the most common genes and DNA. The sample includes about 600,000 distinct CDR3 sequences, with 14% observed a single time. The ten largest clones take up approximately 6.4% of the sample. Input material: blood. The source of these receptors is a woman between 18 and 29 years old with Graves' ophthalmopathy.

This clonotype was counted ten times or more. CDR3 residues: CASTGRFYNEQFF. The CDR3 region has the DNA TGTGCCAGCACGGGACGGTTCTACAATGAGCAGTTCTTC. V usage is TRBV2 and J usage is TRBJ2-1; D might be TRBD1 or TRBD2, each matching 5 bases. This CDR3 has 13 amino acids. CDR1 is SNHLY, CDR2 FYNNEI, per germline. The V and J ends lost 7 bases and 3 bases respectively, with 10 bases between them.

This clonotype came up a few times. The chain couples TRBV2 to TRBJ2-7; D remains unclear. The CDR3 runs 13 residues. The V gene lost 3 bases and the J gene lost 2 bases, with 8 bases spanning the gap. Germline lookup yields CDR1 SNHLY and CDR2 FYNNEI. The CDR3 sequence is CASSDRLTYEQYF. The CDR3, as DNA: TGTGCCAGCAGTGACAGATTAACCTACGAGCAGTACTTC.

This clonotype was observed at least ten times. This sequence joins TRBV24-1 and TRBJ2-7; TRBD1 matches at 7 bases. Germline V CDR1 and CDR2: KGHDR, SFDVKD. J lost 0 bases, V lost 10 bases, and 14 bases had no gene match. The CDR3 covers 16 residues. The CDR3: CATPPTGASRSYEQYF. The CDR3 DNA is TGTGCCACTCCACCCACAGGGGCCTCCCGCTCCTACGAGCAGTACTTC.

This clonotype was seen many times. The chain couples TRBV12-3 or TRBV12-4 to TRBJ1-3, with 9 bases aligning to TRBD1. The CDR3 spans 16 residues. V dropped 4 bases and J dropped 2; count of bases not matched to a gene: 6. This CDR3 is CASSSPRDRAGNTIYF. The DNA of the CDR3 is TGTGCCAGCAGTTCCCCTCGGGACAGGGCTGGAAACACCATATATTTT.

This clonotype was seen many times. The chain uses TRBV2 and TRBJ2-1; D remains unclear. V was shortened by 3 bases and J by 4 bases, with 10 bases between the two germline ends. The CDR3 loop spans 14 amino acids. Germline lookup yields CDR1 SNHLY and CDR2 FYNNEI. The CDR3 region has the DNA TGTGCCAGCAGTGAGGAGACTCCTTACAATGAGCAGTTCTTC. It encodes CASSEETPYNEQFF.

This clonotype was seen repeatedly, ten times or more. The rearrangement joins TRBV2 to TRBJ1-1; D is uncertain. Trimming left V 7 bases short and J 4 bases short, with 16 bases between. This CDR3 comprises 14 residues. Germline V gene data show CDR1 as SNHLY and CDR2 as FYNNEI. For the CDR3, the DNA is TGTGCCAGCACTCAACATGCCGAGGGCACTGAAGCTTTCTTT. This encodes CASTQHAEGTEAFF.

The chain joins TRBV3-1 to TRBJ2-7, with TRBD2 matching 8 bases. This CDR3 has 15 residues. Losses at the gene ends were 4 bases for V and 3 bases for J; bases not matched to a gene: 8. Germline V lookup: CDR1 LGHDT, CDR2 YNNKEL (reference sequence). The CDR3 spells CASSPPVAGIYEQYF. In DNA form, the CDR3 reads TGTGCCAGCAGCCCACCGGTAGCGGGGATCTACGAGCAGTACTTC.

This clonotype was found many times. The CDR3 sequence is CASSYQRAEQFF. The CDR3 DNA reads TGTGCCAGCAGCTACCAGAGGGCCGAGCAGTTCTTC. This chain connects TRBV7-9 to TRBJ2-1; TRBD2 might be the D (5 bases). Trimming stripped 4 bases from V and 10 bases from J, with 11 bases between. Germline-derived CDR1 and CDR2 are SEHNR and FQNEAQ (reference sequence). The CDR3 sequence is 12 residues long.

This clonotype showed up many times. The chain combines TRBV29-1 with TRBJ2-3; 8 positions agree with TRBD2. The germline V gene has CDR1 SQVTM and CDR2 ANQGSEA. Trimming cost V 6 bases and J 6 bases; bases outside gene matches: 11. The CDR3 runs 14 residues. CDR3 DNA: TGCAGCGTCGAGGCGGGAGGTGGAGGGGATACGCAGTATTTT. Amino acid sequence: CSVEAGGGGDTQYF.

This clonotype was seen ten or more times. The V and J genes are TRBV6-1 and TRBJ2-2, with 7 bases fitting TRBD1. The CDR3 covers 15 residues. After removal of 4 bases from V and 3 bases from J, the junction contained 5 bases not matched to a gene. Per germline, CDR1 MNHNS and CDR2 SASEGT. The CDR3 DNA follows: TGTGCCAGCAGTGCAGGGACAGACTACACCGGGGAGCTGTTTTTT. Amino acids: CASSAGTDYTGELFF.

This clonotype was picked up many times. The chain links TRBV12-3 or TRBV12-4 to TRBJ2-3; the D gene could be TRBD1 or TRBD2 (5 bases each). This CDR3 spans 16 amino acids. Trimming shortened V by 5 bases and J by 0 bases, and 15 bases separated the two germline ends. CDR3 region: CASSLGVGVSTDTQYF. The CDR3 bases are TGTGCCAGCAGTCTCGGAGTGGGGGTTAGCACAGATACGCAGTATTTT.

The table lists this clonotype with a few counts. A read error may account for a junction end that differs from germline. The chain links TRBV6-5 to TRBJ2-5; D is possibly TRBD2 (5 bases). CDR3 length equals 15 residues. Germline V CDR1 and CDR2: MNHEY, SVGAGI. The CDR3 is CASSLDLGVQGTQYF. DNA for the CDR3: TGTGCCAGCAGTTTGGACTTGGGTGTACAAGGGACCCAGTACTTC.

Regarding this clonotype: One junction end disagrees with the germline gene, perhaps due to a read error. The V gene is TRBV2, the J gene TRBJ1-5, with 7 bases fitting TRBD1. Germline V lookup: CDR1 SNHLY, CDR2 FYNNEI. The CDR3 loop spans 14 amino acids. The DNA of the CDR3 is TGTGTCAGCAGGGGGGGCCGGAGCAATCAGCCCCAGCATTTT. It translates to CVSRGGRSNQPQHF.

This clonotype was seen many times. V is TRBV7-2 and J is TRBJ2-5, with D uncertain. The ends were cut back, 5 bases at V and 2 bases at J, with 6 bases in the middle. The CDR3 totals 12 residues. Germline assignment: CDR1 SGHTA and CDR2 FQGNSA. CDR3 sequence (DNA): TGTGCCAGCAGCAGGTTACAAGAGACCCAGTACTTC. This encodes CASSRLQETQYF.

This clonotype occurred a few times. This chain uses TRBV6-1 with TRBJ2-3; D gene ambiguous. The V and J ends lost 1 base and 2 bases respectively, with 16 bases between them. The CDR3 is made up of 17 amino acids. Germline CDR1 MNHNS, CDR2 SASEGT. The CDR3 loop is CASSEDGVIEHTDTQYF. DNA for the CDR3: TGTGCCAGCAGTGAAGATGGCGTAATAGAGCACACAGATACGCAGTATTTT.

This chain uses TRBV18 with TRBJ2-2; 9 positions agree with TRBD2. The CDR3 consists of 16 residues. The V and J ends lost 3 bases and 3 bases, in that order; junction bases with no gene match: 5. Per the germline V gene, CDR1 is KGHSH and CDR2 is LQKENI. The chain's CDR3 is CASSPKASGDTGELFF. DNA of the CDR3: TGTGCCAGCTCACCGAAGGCTAGCGGGGACACCGGGGAGCTGTTTTTT.

This clonotype was seen at least ten times. This chain connects TRBV9 to TRBJ2-5, with D possibly matching TRBD1 (6 bases). The germline V gene has CDR1 SGDLS and CDR2 YYNGEE. The V end lost 0 bases, the J end lost 2 bases, and 11 bases lay between the germline ends. CDR3 length equals 15 residues. The CDR3 bases are TGTGCCAGCAGCGTAGCTACACAGGGACAAGAGACCCAGTACTTC. It codes for CASSVATQGQETQYF.

This clonotype was counted many times. The chain couples TRBV20-1 to TRBJ1-5; 10 nucleotides align to TRBD1. The CDR3 has 14 residues. Germline CDR1 reads DFQATT; CDR2 reads SNEGSKA (reference sequence). V lost 3 bases and J lost 4; bases outside the gene matches: 3. The CDR3 coding sequence is TGCAGTGCTAGTGGGACAGGGGCTAATCAGCCCCAGCATTTT. Translation: CSASGTGANQPQHF.

This clonotype has just a few counts. The V call is TRBV6-5, the J call TRBJ2-2, with 8 bases aligning to TRBD1. The germline V gene encodes CDR1 MNHEY and CDR2 SVGAGI. The CDR3 totals 17 residues. V shed 2 bases, J shed 2 bases, and the junction held 7 bases outside the gene matches. DNA of the CDR3: TGTGCCAGCAGTTACCCCCGGACAGGGAGAAACACCGGGGAGCTGTTTTTT. Encoded protein: CASSYPRTGRNTGELFF.

This clonotype came up a few times. The rearrangement links TRBV19 to TRBJ1-1, with a weak D call TRBD1 (6 bases). This CDR3 region has 14 residues. The V gene's germline CDR1 is LNHDA and CDR2 SQIVND (reference sequence). The V end was cut by 7 bases, the J end by 1 base, with 13 bases between. In nucleotides, the CDR3 is TGTGCCAGTACCCGGGGACACCCGAACACTGAAGCTTTCTTT. This sequence encodes CASTRGHPNTEAFF.

This clonotype was counted ten times or more. The rearrangement joins TRBV20-1 to TRBJ1-2; no firm D call. Trimming took 5 bases from V and 2 from J, leaving 12 bases between them. The CDR3 runs to 13 residues. Germline V gene sequence: CDR1 DFQATT, CDR2 SNEGSKA (reference sequence). Here the CDR3 DNA reads TGCAGTGCTGCATCGGGCGAGAACTATGGCTACACCTTC. It codes for CSAASGENYGYTF.

The J gene is TRBJ1-1, the V gene TRBV24-1; D not certain. The ends were cut back, 0 bases at V and 11 bases at J, with 9 bases in the middle. Germline V gene data show CDR1 as KGHDR and CDR2 as SFDVKD. The CDR3 is 12 residues long. CDR3 sequence reads: CATSDLSNAAFF. CDR3 nucleotides: TGTGCCACCAGTGATTTGAGCAATGCGGCTTTCTTT.

This clonotype has a count of ten or more. V is TRBV7-9 and J is TRBJ2-1; the D gene is possibly TRBD1 (5 bases). V lost 5 bases to trimming and J lost 0 bases, with 17 bases between them. There are 17 residues in the CDR3. Germline V gene sequence: CDR1 SEHNR, CDR2 FQNEAQ (reference sequence). CDR3 sequence: CASSLGADRSSYNEQFF. The CDR3 nucleotides read TGTGCCAGCAGCCTTGGGGCGGATAGAAGCTCCTACAATGAGCAGTTCTTC.

In its sample, this clonotype was seen many times. CDR3 region: CASASAGSNQPQHF. The DNA of the CDR3 is TGTGCCAGCGCATCGGCAGGGAGCAATCAGCCCCAGCATTTT. The chain links TRBV9 to TRBJ1-5, with D perhaps TRBD1 (5 bases). CDR1 is SGDLS and CDR2 is YYNGEE in the germline V gene. The ends were cut back, 7 bases at V and 1 base at J, with 12 bases in the middle. The CDR3 is 14 amino acids.

In regard to this clonotype: Given a much more abundant clone one base away, this may be a read error. The chain joins TRBV27 to TRBJ2-1, with D perhaps TRBD1 (6 bases). Per the germline V gene, CDR1 is MNHEY and CDR2 is SMNVEV (reference sequence). CDR3 size: 14 residues. CDR3 in amino acids: CASSATGSYNEQSF. The CDR3 region has the DNA TGTGCCAGCAGTGCCACAGGGAGTTACAATGAGCAGTCCTTC.

The table lists this clonotype with a few counts. The chain is built from TRBV18 and TRBJ2-1, with D maybe TRBD2 (5 bases). The CDR3 is 17 residues long. The V end lost 3 bases, the J end lost 6 bases, and 21 bases lay between the germline ends. Germline V gene sequence: CDR1 KGHSH, CDR2 LQKENI. CDR3 loop: CASSPTRRLVVSNEQFF. DNA of the CDR3: TGTGCCAGCTCACCCACCCGGAGGCTAGTAGTTTCCAATGAGCAGTTCTTC.

This clonotype was seen repeatedly, ten times or more. The chain links TRBV20-1 to TRBJ2-7; D is possibly TRBD1 (7 bases). Between the trimmed V and J ends, which lost 3 bases and 2 bases, there was a span of 17 bases. Germline V gene sequence: CDR1 DFQATT, CDR2 SNEGSKA (reference sequence). The CDR3 loop spans 15 amino acids. The CDR3 reads CSASSPRGDAYEQYF. CDR3 DNA sequence: TGCAGTGCTAGCTCACCCAGGGGGGACGCCTACGAGCAGTACTTC.

There are many counts of this clonotype. The genes are TRBV24-1 and TRBJ1-1, with D unresolved. Trimming shortened V by 0 bases and J by 10 bases, and 11 bases separated the two germline ends. Germline lookup yields CDR1 KGHDR and CDR2 SFDVKD. The CDR3 has 13 amino acids. CDR3 region: CATSDLVGMRAFF. Written as DNA, the CDR3 is TGTGCCACCAGTGATTTGGTAGGGATGCGAGCTTTCTTT.